This paragraph reports one T cell receptor (beta chain). No antigen is known for it. One base away lies a much larger clone, so this may be a sequencing read error. CDR1 SEHNR and CDR2 FQNEAQ come from the germline V gene (reference sequence). The CDR3 is 15 residues long. V dropped 1 base and J dropped 4 bases, with 13 bases sitting between them. Each CDR3 protein is one row after TCRdb ran MiXCR on the PCR reads. The sample lists about 640,000 distinct CDR3 sequences; less than 20% were seen once. Naive CD8 T cells underwent sorting with the CD8+CD4-CCR7+CD45RA+ definition. The sample comes from a study of molecular identifiers for immune sequencing clone quantification. Study-wide results and caveats: Effector cells had over 99% of their molecules in clones above 20 RNA copies, while naive cells had under 1%. Investigators reportedly could detect spiked Jurkat TCR RNA from one cell among some 940,000 naive cells. Highly expanded clone sizes could be underestimated through barcode sharing by identical TCR molecules.

This sequence was found in a human donor in good health. Some libraries in this study had Jurkat cell RNA spiked in. Sequencing used naive CD8+ T cells from blood, with Jurkat cell RNA spiked in. Documented subset: FACS-sorted CD8+CD4-CCR7+CD45RA+ naive T cells. The J gene is TRBJ2-5, the V gene TRBV7-9; no clear D. The chain's CDR3 is CASSLETRNVETQYF. DNA of the CDR3: TGTGCCAGCAGCTTAGAGACAAGGAATGTAGAGACCCAGTACTTC.